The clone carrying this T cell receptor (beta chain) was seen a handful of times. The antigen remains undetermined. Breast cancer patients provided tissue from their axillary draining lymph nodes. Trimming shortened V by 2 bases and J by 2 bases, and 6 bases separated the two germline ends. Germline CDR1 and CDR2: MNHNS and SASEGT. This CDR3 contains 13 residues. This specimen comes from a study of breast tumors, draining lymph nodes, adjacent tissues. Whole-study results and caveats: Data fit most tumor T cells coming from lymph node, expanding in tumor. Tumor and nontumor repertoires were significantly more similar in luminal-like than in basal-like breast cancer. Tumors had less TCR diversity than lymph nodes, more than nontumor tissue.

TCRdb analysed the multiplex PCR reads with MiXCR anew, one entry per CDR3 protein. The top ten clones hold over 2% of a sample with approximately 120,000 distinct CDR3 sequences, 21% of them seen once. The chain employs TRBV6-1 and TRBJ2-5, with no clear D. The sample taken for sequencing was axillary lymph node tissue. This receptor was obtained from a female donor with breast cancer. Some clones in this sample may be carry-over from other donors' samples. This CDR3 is CASSEYLQETQYF. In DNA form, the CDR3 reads TGTGCCAGCAGTGAATACTTGCAAGAGACCCAGTACTTC.